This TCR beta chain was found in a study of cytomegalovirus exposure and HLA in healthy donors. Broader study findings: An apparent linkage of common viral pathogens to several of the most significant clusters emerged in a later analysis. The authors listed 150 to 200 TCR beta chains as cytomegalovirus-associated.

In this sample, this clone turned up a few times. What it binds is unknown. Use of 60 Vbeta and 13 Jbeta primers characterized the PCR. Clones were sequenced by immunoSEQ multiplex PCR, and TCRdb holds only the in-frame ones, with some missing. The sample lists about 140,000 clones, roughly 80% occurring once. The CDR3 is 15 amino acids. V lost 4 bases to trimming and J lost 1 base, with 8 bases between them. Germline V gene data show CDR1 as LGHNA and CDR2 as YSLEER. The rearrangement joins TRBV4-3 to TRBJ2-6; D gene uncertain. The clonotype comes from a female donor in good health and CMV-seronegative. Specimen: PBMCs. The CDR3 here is CASSRQLSGANVLTF. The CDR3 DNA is TGCGCCAGCAGCCGTCAGTTATCTGGGGCCAACGTCCTGACTTTC.